This TCR beta chain derives from a study of blood T cell repertoires in COVID-19. Study summary: Sites in the United States, Italy and Spain provided acute and convalescent COVID-19 samples. Sample material is recorded as cDNA or gDNA derived from T cells, B-cell-depleted T cells, or PBMCs.

Enrolled during active infection, Seattle patients were then followed longitudinally. CDR3 length: 14 residues. The germline gives CDR1 SNHLY, CDR2 FYNNEI. V was trimmed by 4 bases and J by 5 bases, leaving 12 bases between them. Method: immunoSEQ multiplex PCR; TCRdb's copy keeps in-frame clones and lacks some. Seen here are around 92,000 clones, roughly 70% observed once, and the top ten hold about 3.9%. This receptor was taken from a man between 65 and 85 years old with COVID-19, enrolled during active disease. The chain carries TRBV2 and TRBJ1-5; D might be TRBD1 (6 bases). The sequenced sample consisted of peripheral blood. The CDR3 coding sequence is TGTGCCAGCAGTGCCCAGGGGCAGGATCAGCCCCAGCATTTT. It specifies CASSAQGQDQPQHF.